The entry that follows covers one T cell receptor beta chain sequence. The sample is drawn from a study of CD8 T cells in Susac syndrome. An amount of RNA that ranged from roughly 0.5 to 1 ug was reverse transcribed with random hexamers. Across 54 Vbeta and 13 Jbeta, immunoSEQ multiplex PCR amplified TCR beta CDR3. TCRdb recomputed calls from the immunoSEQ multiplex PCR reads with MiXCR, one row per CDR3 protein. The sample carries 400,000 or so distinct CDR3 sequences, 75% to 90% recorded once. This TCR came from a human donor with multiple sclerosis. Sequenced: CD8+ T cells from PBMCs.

The CDR3 spells CASSYVSGNTGELFF. CDR3 nucleotides: TGTGCCAGCAGTTACGTTAGCGGGAACACCGGGGAGCTGTTTTTT. The chain is built from TRBV6-5 and TRBJ2-2; weak D call: TRBD2 (6 bases). Germline values: CDR1 MNHEY, CDR2 SVGAGI. V gave up 2 bases and J gave up 1 base, with 8 bases separating them. The CDR3 is made up of 15 amino acids.